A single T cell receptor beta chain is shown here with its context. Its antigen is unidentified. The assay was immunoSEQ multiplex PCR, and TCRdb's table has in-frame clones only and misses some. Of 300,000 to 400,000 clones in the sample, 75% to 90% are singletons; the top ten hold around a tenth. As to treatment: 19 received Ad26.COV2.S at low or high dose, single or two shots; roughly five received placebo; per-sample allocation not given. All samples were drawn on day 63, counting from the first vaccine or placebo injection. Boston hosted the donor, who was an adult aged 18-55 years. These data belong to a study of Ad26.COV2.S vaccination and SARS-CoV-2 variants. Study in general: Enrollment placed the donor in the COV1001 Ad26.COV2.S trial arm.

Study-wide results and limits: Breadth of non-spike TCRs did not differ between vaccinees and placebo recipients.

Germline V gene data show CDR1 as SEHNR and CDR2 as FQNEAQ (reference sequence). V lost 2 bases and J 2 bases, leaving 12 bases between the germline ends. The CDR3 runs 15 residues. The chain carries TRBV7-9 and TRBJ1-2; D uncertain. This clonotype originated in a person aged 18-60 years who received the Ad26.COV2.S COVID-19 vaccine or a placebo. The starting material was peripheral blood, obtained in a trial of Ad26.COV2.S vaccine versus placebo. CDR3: CASSLWARLNYGYTF. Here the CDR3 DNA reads TGTGCCAGCAGCTTATGGGCACGGCTAAACTATGGCTACACCTTC.